These T cell receptor beta chains were read from a single sample in a study of CD8 T cells in ankylosing spondylitis. MiXCR was run by TCRdb on the 5' RACE reads, yielding one entry per CDR3 protein. The table lists 150,000 to 200,000 distinct CDR3 sequences, around 18% of them singletons, with around 7.6% in the top ten. Sequences were obtained from blood, either unsorted or a sorted T cell fraction (not recorded which). The source is a male donor with ankylosing spondylitis or in good health (not recorded which). CDR3s include the opening cysteine and the closing phenylalanine or tryptophan. A D gene is named only where the DNA matches it firmly. Rows give clone size only sometimes, using once, few, many, or a class for an expanded clone.

CDR3 protein: CASSHSSSSYEQYF
CDR3 DNA: TGCGCCAGCAGCCACAGCTCCTCCTCCTACGAGCAGTACTTC
D gene: .
V gene: TRBV5-1
J gene: TRBJ2-7
clone size: few

CDR3 protein: CSQTQGALGTQYF
CDR3 DNA: TGCAGCCAAACACAGGGGGCGCTTGGGACCCAGTACTTC
D gene: TRBD1
V gene: TRBV20-1
J gene: TRBJ2-5
clone size: few

CDR3 protein: CASSPGGTGTEELFF
CDR3 DNA: TGTGCCAGTAGTCCGGGAGGGACGGGCACCGAGGAGCTGTTTTTT
D gene: TRBD2
V gene: TRBV19
J gene: TRBJ2-2
clone size: .

CDR3 protein: CASALSFREPTDTQYF
CDR3 DNA: TGTGCCAGCGCCCTAAGTTTCCGGGAGCCGACGGATACGCAGTATTTT
D gene: .
V gene: TRBV6-2/TRBV6-3
J gene: TRBJ2-3
clone size: many

CDR3 protein: CASSQGDSSYEQYF
CDR3 DNA: TGCGCCAGCAGCCAAGGGGACAGCTCCTACGAGCAGTACTTC
D gene: TRBD1
V gene: TRBV4-1
J gene: TRBJ2-7
clone size: many

CDR3 protein: CASSWSSGTAGQPQHF
CDR3 DNA: TGTGCCAGCAGCTGGTCGTCCGGGACAGCTGGTCAGCCCCAGCATTTT
D gene: TRBD1
V gene: TRBV7-9
J gene: TRBJ1-5
clone size: few

CDR3 protein: CATSDPGRTDTQYF
CDR3 DNA: TGTGCCACCAGTGATCCGGGGCGCACAGATACGCAGTATTTT
D gene: .
V gene: TRBV24-1
J gene: TRBJ2-3
clone size: few

CDR3 protein: CASLASGSYEQYF
CDR3 DNA: TGTGCCAGCCTTGCTAGCGGGTCCTACGAGCAGTACTTC
D gene: TRBD2
V gene: TRBV6-5
J gene: TRBJ2-7
clone size: .

CDR3 protein: CASSHTPGQDSYEQYF
CDR3 DNA: TGTGCCAGCAGCCATACCCCGGGACAGGACTCCTACGAGCAGTACTTC
D gene: TRBD1
V gene: TRBV12-3/TRBV12-4
J gene: TRBJ2-7
clone size: .

CDR3 protein: CATSDLTTGELFF
CDR3 DNA: TGTGCCACCAGTGACCTTACCACCGGGGAGCTGTTTTTT
D gene: .
V gene: TRBV24-1
J gene: TRBJ2-2
clone size: many

CDR3 protein: CSASEEGFYGYTF
CDR3 DNA: TGCAGTGCTAGTGAGGAGGGTTTCTATGGCTACACCTTC
D gene: .
V gene: TRBV20-1
J gene: TRBJ1-2
clone size: once

CDR3 protein: CASSFIRGGDYGYTF
CDR3 DNA: TGTGCCAGCAGCTTTATCCGGGGCGGTGACTATGGCTACACCTTC
D gene: .
V gene: TRBV7-9
J gene: TRBJ1-2
clone size: few

CDR3 protein: CATSRDRGPYEQYF
CDR3 DNA: TGTGCCACCAGCCGGGACAGGGGCCCTTACGAGCAGTACTTC
D gene: TRBD1
V gene: TRBV15
J gene: TRBJ2-7
clone size: .

CDR3 protein: CASGTSAGELFF
CDR3 DNA: TGTGCCAGCGGAACTAGCGCCGGGGAGCTGTTTTTT
D gene: TRBD2
V gene: TRBV6-5
J gene: TRBJ2-2
clone size: many

CDR3 protein: CASSYADSPLHF
CDR3 DNA: TGTGCCAGCAGTTACGCGGATTCACCCCTCCACTTT
D gene: .
V gene: TRBV6-6
J gene: TRBJ1-6
clone size: few

CDR3 protein: CSARLPGRISYEQYF
CDR3 DNA: TGCAGTGCTAGATTACCGGGACGGATTTCCTACGAGCAGTACTTC
D gene: .
V gene: TRBV20-1
J gene: TRBJ2-7
clone size: few

CDR3 protein: CASSGDTRETNNEQFF
CDR3 DNA: TGTGCCAGCAGTGGAGACACGCGGGAGACCAACAATGAGCAGTTCTTC
D gene: TRBD2
V gene: TRBV2
J gene: TRBJ2-1
clone size: .

CDR3 protein: CASSSLGQLPGNTIYF
CDR3 DNA: TGCGCCAGCAGCTCGCTGGGACAGCTCCCCGGAAACACCATATATTTT
D gene: TRBD1
V gene: TRBV5-1
J gene: TRBJ1-3
clone size: many

CDR3 protein: CSASHSGSLAKNIQYF
CDR3 DNA: TGCAGTGCTAGCCATAGCGGATCCCTAGCCAAAAACATTCAGTACTTC
D gene: .
V gene: TRBV20-1
J gene: TRBJ2-4
clone size: few

CDR3 protein: CSAGSLRRSEQYF
CDR3 DNA: TGCAGTGCTGGATCACTTCGACGGAGCGAGCAGTACTTC
D gene: .
V gene: TRBV20-1
J gene: TRBJ2-7
clone size: few

CDR3 protein: CASSAGLAGSTDTQYF
CDR3 DNA: TGTGCCAGCAGCGCGGGACTAGCGGGAAGCACAGATACGCAGTATTTT
D gene: TRBD2
V gene: TRBV9
J gene: TRBJ2-3
clone size: many

CDR3 protein: CSALRTIPRDTQYF
CDR3 DNA: TGCAGTGCACTCCGGACTATACCGCGGGATACGCAGTATTTT
D gene: .
V gene: TRBV20-1
J gene: TRBJ2-3
clone size: many

CDR3 protein: CASTPGGNPYYEQYF
CDR3 DNA: TGTGCCAGCACCCCTGGGGGGAACCCCTACTACGAGCAGTACTTC
D gene: .
V gene: TRBV28
J gene: TRBJ2-7
clone size: .

CDR3 protein: CASSRLAGETQYF
CDR3 DNA: TGCGCCAGCAGCCGACTAGCGGGAGAGACCCAGTACTTC
D gene: TRBD2
V gene: TRBV4-1
J gene: TRBJ2-5
clone size: many

CDR3 protein: CASSQANPPETQYF
CDR3 DNA: TGTGCCAGCAGCCAAGCAAACCCCCCAGAGACCCAGTACTTC
D gene: .
V gene: TRBV14
J gene: TRBJ2-5
clone size: .

CDR3 protein: CASSFGRGVYNEQFF
CDR3 DNA: TGTGCCAGCAGTTTCGGGAGGGGGGTCTACAATGAGCAGTTCTTC
D gene: TRBD2
V gene: TRBV28
J gene: TRBJ2-1
clone size: few

CDR3 protein: CASRQTGGAGNEQFF
CDR3 DNA: TGTGCCAGCAGACAAACAGGGGGCGCAGGCAATGAGCAGTTCTTC
D gene: TRBD1
V gene: TRBV28
J gene: TRBJ2-1
clone size: few

CDR3 protein: CASSLARADPVYGYTF
CDR3 DNA: TGTGCCAGCAGTTTAGCCCGGGCAGACCCCGTTTATGGCTACACCTTC
D gene: .
V gene: TRBV12-3/TRBV12-4
J gene: TRBJ1-2
clone size: few

CDR3 protein: CASSRGTGHSNQPQHF
CDR3 DNA: TGCGCCAGCAGCCGAGGGACAGGGCACAGCAATCAGCCCCAGCATTTT
D gene: TRBD1
V gene: TRBV4-1
J gene: TRBJ1-5
clone size: .

CDR3 protein: CASSLAAWNSPLHF
CDR3 DNA: TGTGCCAGCAGTTTGGCTGCATGGAATTCACCCCTCCACTTT
D gene: .
V gene: TRBV6-5
J gene: TRBJ1-6
clone size: .

CDR3 protein: CASSKMKERASSYEQYF
CDR3 DNA: TGTGCCAGCAGCAAAATGAAGGAGCGGGCAAGCTCCTACGAGCAGTACTTC
D gene: .
V gene: TRBV21-1
J gene: TRBJ2-7
clone size: few

CDR3 protein: CASSVDRTGGTEAFF
CDR3 DNA: TGTGCCAGCAGCGTTGACCGGACAGGGGGCACTGAAGCTTTCTTT
D gene: TRBD1
V gene: TRBV7-8
J gene: TRBJ1-1
clone size: many

CDR3 protein: CASSLGPGGTEYF
CDR3 DNA: TGTGCCAGCAGTCTCGGCCCCGGGGGGACAGAGTACTTC
D gene: .
V gene: TRBV6-5
J gene: TRBJ2-5
clone size: .

CDR3 protein: CSARNTAGPHNEQFF
CDR3 DNA: TGCAGTGCTAGGAATACGGCGGGCCCTCACAATGAGCAGTTCTTC
D gene: .
V gene: TRBV20-1
J gene: TRBJ2-1
clone size: many

CDR3 protein: CASSLGGDGYGYTF
CDR3 DNA: TGCGCCAGCAGCTTGGGGGGCGACGGCTATGGCTACACCTTC
D gene: .
V gene: TRBV5-1
J gene: TRBJ1-2
clone size: .

CDR3 protein: CTSSLAEGDSLSGNTIYF
CDR3 DNA: TGTACCAGCAGTTTAGCGGAAGGCGACAGCCTCTCTGGAAACACCATATATTTT
D gene: .
V gene: TRBV2
J gene: TRBJ1-3
clone size: .

CDR3 protein: CASSLHTSVLQFF
CDR3 DNA: TGTGCCAGCAGCTTACATACTAGCGTTCTGCAGTTCTTC
D gene: TRBD2
V gene: TRBV11-2
J gene: TRBJ2-1
clone size: many

CDR3 protein: CASSLTSTSGITYEQYF
CDR3 DNA: TGTGCCAGCAGCCTTACCTCCACAAGCGGGATCACGTACGAGCAGTACTTC
D gene: TRBD2
V gene: TRBV7-8
J gene: TRBJ2-7
clone size: .

CDR3 protein: CASRASMGNTGELFF
CDR3 DNA: TGCGCCAGCAGGGCCTCGATGGGGAACACCGGGGAGCTGTTTTTT
D gene: .
V gene: TRBV5-1
J gene: TRBJ2-2
clone size: many

CDR3 protein: CASSSQGGAGTEAFF
CDR3 DNA: TGCGCCAGCAGCTCCCAGGGGGGCGCGGGCACTGAAGCTTTCTTT
D gene: TRBD1
V gene: TRBV5-1
J gene: TRBJ1-1
clone size: many

CDR3 protein: CASSFRRGTNEKLFF
CDR3 DNA: TGTGCCAGCAGCTTTCGGAGGGGGACTAATGAAAAACTGTTTTTT
D gene: .
V gene: TRBV7-8
J gene: TRBJ1-4
clone size: .